This T cell receptor beta chain was recorded in a study of cytomegalovirus exposure and HLA in healthy donors. About the study: A data release that came early held tens of millions of unique TCRs from HLA-typed donors. Whole-study results and caveats: Later on, an analysis found that several of the most significant clusters appeared to be linked to common viral pathogens, which included parvovirus B19.

Details on this clone: Its cognate antigen is unknown.

CDR3 length equals 12 residues. Trimming stripped 10 bases from V and 7 bases from J, with 17 bases between. Per germline, CDR1 SNHLY and CDR2 FYNNEI. The donors comprised healthy bone marrow donors. PCR primers comprised 60 Vbeta and 13 Jbeta primers. Sequencing used immunoSEQ multiplex PCR; TCRdb keeps in-frame clones, though not all of them. The sample carries about 110,000 clones, around 60% recorded once. V usage is TRBV2 and J usage is TRBJ2-7; a weak D match, TRBD1 (6 bases). The material sequenced was PBMCs. The clonotype was recovered from a young man in good health and CMV-seropositive. The CDR3 DNA follows: TGTGCCAATCGGGACAACCGTGAGGAGCAGTACTTC. Amino acid sequence: CANRDNREEQYF.